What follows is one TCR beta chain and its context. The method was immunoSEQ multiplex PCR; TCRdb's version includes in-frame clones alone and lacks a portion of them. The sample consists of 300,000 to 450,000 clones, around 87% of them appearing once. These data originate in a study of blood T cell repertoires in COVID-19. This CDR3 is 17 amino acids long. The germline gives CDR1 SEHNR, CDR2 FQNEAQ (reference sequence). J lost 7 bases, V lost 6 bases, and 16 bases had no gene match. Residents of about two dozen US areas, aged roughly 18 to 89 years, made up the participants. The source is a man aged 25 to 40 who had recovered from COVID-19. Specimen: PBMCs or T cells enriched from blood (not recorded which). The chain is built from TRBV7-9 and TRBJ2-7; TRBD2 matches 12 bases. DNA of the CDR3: TGTGCCAGCAGAACCACCAGGACTAGCGGGGTGATGGGGGAGCAGTACTTC. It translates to CASRTTRTSGVMGEQYF.